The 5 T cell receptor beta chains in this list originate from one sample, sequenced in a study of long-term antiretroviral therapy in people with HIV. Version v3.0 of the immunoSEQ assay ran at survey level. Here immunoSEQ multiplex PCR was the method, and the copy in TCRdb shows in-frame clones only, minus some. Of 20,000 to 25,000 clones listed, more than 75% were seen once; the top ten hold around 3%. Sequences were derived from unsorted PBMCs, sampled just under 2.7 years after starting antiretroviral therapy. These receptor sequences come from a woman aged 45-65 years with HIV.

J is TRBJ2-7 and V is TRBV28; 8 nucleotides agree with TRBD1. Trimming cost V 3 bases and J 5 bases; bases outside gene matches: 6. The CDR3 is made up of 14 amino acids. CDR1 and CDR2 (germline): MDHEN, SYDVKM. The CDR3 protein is CASSLTGAENEQYF. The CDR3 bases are TGTGCCAGCAGTTTGACAGGGGCAGAGAACGAGCAGTACTTC.

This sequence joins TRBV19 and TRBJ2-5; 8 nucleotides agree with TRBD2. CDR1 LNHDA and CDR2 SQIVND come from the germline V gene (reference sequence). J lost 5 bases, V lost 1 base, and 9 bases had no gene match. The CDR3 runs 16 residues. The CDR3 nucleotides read TGTGCCAGTAGTATAGGGGCAGCGGGAGATGGGGAGACCCAGTACTTC. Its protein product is CASSIGAAGDGETQYF.

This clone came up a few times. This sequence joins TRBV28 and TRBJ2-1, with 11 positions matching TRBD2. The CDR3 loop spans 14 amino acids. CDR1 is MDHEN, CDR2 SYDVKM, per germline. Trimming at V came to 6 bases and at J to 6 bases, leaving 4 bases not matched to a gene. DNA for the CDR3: TGTGCCAGCAGGGGACTAGCGGAGACCAATGAGCAGTTCTTC. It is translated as CASRGLAETNEQFF. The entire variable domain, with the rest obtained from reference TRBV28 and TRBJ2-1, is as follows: DVKVTQSSRYLVKRTGEKVFLECVQDMDHENMFWYRQDPGLGLRLIYFSYDVKMKEKGDIPEGYSVSREKKERFSLILESASTNQTSMYLCASRGLAETNEQFFGPGTRLTVL.

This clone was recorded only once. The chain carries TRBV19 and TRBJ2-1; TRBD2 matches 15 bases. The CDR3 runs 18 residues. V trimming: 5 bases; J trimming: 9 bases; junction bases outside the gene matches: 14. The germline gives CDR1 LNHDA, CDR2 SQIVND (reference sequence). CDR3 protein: CASSEGLAGGPNDFEQFF. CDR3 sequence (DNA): TGTGCCAGTAGTGAGGGACTAGCGGGAGGACCAAACGACTTTGAGCAGTTCTTC.

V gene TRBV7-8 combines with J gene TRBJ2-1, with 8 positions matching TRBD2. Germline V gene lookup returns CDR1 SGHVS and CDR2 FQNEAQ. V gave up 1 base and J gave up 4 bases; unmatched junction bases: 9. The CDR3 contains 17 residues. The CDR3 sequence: CASSLGGAGGLYNEQFF. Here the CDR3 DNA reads TGTGCCAGCAGCTTAGGGGGGGCGGGAGGCCTTTACAATGAGCAGTTCTTC.